The 14 T cell receptor beta chains given below trace back to one sample, sequenced in a study of blood T cell repertoires in COVID-19. The data were produced by immunoSEQ multiplex PCR, yet TCRdb's version contains in-frame clones alone and is incomplete. The table has about 220,000 clones, roughly 84% seen once. The sample taken for sequencing was peripheral blood. The origin of the receptors is a woman between 55 and 75 years old with acute or convalescent COVID-19.

The chain couples TRBV7-2 to TRBJ2-3; D is possibly TRBD2 (6 bases). V lost 1 base and J 7 bases, leaving 12 bases between the germline ends. The CDR3 contains 14 residues. CDR1 and CDR2 from the germline V gene are SGHTA and FQGNSA. The CDR3 nucleotides are TGTGCCAGCAGCTTAGATGCGGGATCAAATACGCAGTATTTT. It specifies CASSLDAGSNTQYF.

This sequence joins TRBV14 and TRBJ2-5; the match to TRBD2 covers 10 bases. CDR3 length: 16 amino acids. CDR1 is SGHDN and CDR2 is FVKESK in the germline V gene. V was pared by 3 bases and J by 5 bases, with 9 bases of the junction left unmatched. As DNA, the CDR3 is TGTGCCAGCAGCCAGTCTCGACTAGCGGGTGTGGAGACCCAGTACTTC. Translated: CASSQSRLAGVETQYF.

The chain carries TRBV7-8 and TRBJ1-2; D is undetermined. Germline V lookup: CDR1 SGHVS, CDR2 FQNEAQ. The CDR3 has 13 amino acids. Trimming cost V 0 bases and J 4 bases, with 6 bases left between them. The CDR3 protein is CASSLAEIYGYTF. The CDR3 nucleotides read TGTGCCAGCAGCTTAGCAGAGATCTATGGCTACACCTTC.

In nucleotides, the CDR3 is TGTGCCAGCAGCGTCATGGGAGGGAACCAGCCCCAGCATTTT. Amino acid sequence: CASSVMGGNQPQHF. The chain employs TRBV9 and TRBJ1-5, with no clear D. CDR1 is SGDLS, CDR2 YYNGEE, per germline. This CDR3 contains 14 residues. The V gene lost 2 bases and the J gene lost 7 bases, with 13 bases spanning the gap.

The genes are TRBV7-2 and TRBJ1-6; 7 bases line up with TRBD1. The CDR3 loop spans 15 amino acids. Germline loops: CDR1 SGHTA, CDR2 FQGNSA. Trimming took 5 bases from V and 6 from J; bases not matched to a gene: 7. The CDR3 loop reads CASSPHRGGNSPLHF. The CDR3 bases are TGTGCCAGCAGCCCGCACAGGGGAGGTAATTCACCCCTCCACTTT.

This clone was seen only once. The rearrangement uses TRBV18 and TRBJ1-4, with D possibly TRBD1 on 6 matching bases. Looked up from germline, CDR1 is KGHSH and CDR2 is LQKENI. V dropped 3 bases and J dropped 5 bases, with 10 bases sitting between them. The CDR3 runs 14 residues. CDR3 sequence (DNA): TGTGCCAGCTCACCCGGCAGGGGAAATGAAAAACTGTTTTTT. It specifies CASSPGRGNEKLFF.

In its sample, this clone was seen once. The V call is TRBV5-4, the J call TRBJ2-5; D is unresolved. V was clipped by 0 bases and J by 3 bases, with 9 bases between them. The CDR3 has 14 residues. CDR1 and CDR2 from the germline V gene are SGHNT and YYREEE (reference sequence). The CDR3 sequence: CASSLGQSKETQYF. CDR3 DNA: TGTGCCAGCAGCTTGGGTCAGTCCAAAGAGACCCAGTACTTC. The complete variable domain, with remaining parts taken from reference TRBV5-4 and TRBJ2-5, reads ETGVTQSPTHLIKTRGQQVTLRCSSQSGHNTVSWYQQALGQGPQFIFQYYREEENGRGNFPPRFSGLQFPNYSSELNVNALELDDSALYLCASSLGQSKETQYFGPGTRLLVL.

The rearrangement joins TRBV9 to TRBJ1-1, with 10 positions matching TRBD1. The CDR3 runs 16 residues. The J segment lost 0 bases and the V segment lost 7 bases, leaving 9 bases of the junction unmatched. CDR1 is SGDLS and CDR2 is YYNGEE in the germline V gene. DNA for the CDR3: TGTGCCAGCTCCCGGACAGGGGGAGCCATGAACACTGAAGCTTTCTTT. Translating it yields CASSRTGGAMNTEAFF.

The gene calls are TRBV19 and TRBJ1-1, with D possibly matching TRBD1 (6 bases). Germline V CDR1 and CDR2: LNHDA, SQIVND (reference sequence). V lost 5 bases and J 0 bases, leaving 16 bases between the germline ends. The CDR3 extends over 16 amino acids. The CDR3, as DNA: TGTGCCAGTAGTCTCGACGGGAGGGGGATGAACACTGAAGCTTTCTTT. Translation gives CASSLDGRGMNTEAFF.

This chain joins TRBV6-6 and TRBJ1-5; 7 bases are a match to TRBD1. CDR3 length: 15 residues. Germline V gene data show CDR1 as MNHNY and CDR2 as SVGAGI (reference sequence). The V and J ends lost 6 bases and 3 bases, in that order; junction bases with no gene match: 8. The CDR3 DNA reads as TGTGCCAGCAGCGACAGGGTTGGGGACAATCAGCCCCAGCATTTT. It specifies CASSDRVGDNQPQHF.

The V and J genes are TRBV4-2 and TRBJ2-7, with 14 nucleotides matching TRBD2. The junction had 2 bases not matched to a gene; V was cut back by 1 base and J by 3 bases. The CDR3 covers 16 residues. Germline V lookup: CDR1 LGHNA, CDR2 YNFKEQ. The CDR3, as DNA: TGTGCCAGCAGCCAAGGACTAGCGGGGGGGCGCTACGAGCAGTACTTC. Protein sequence: CASSQGLAGGRYEQYF.

The gene calls are TRBV21-1 and TRBJ2-3; TRBD1 is the table's D call and was not checked against the DNA. TRBV21-1 is a pseudogene segment. This CDR3 region has 17 residues. The CDR3 here is CASSRRRQGWGTDTQYF. The CDR3 nucleotides read TGTGCCAGCAGCCGCAGAAGACAGGGTTGGGGCACAGATACGCAGTATTTT.

The chain recombines TRBV7-8 with TRBJ1-2; D possibly corresponds to TRBD1 (5 bases). Germline CDR1 is SGHVS and CDR2 is FQNEAQ. V was pared by 3 bases and J by 3 bases, with 17 bases between. The CDR3 runs to 16 residues. CDR3 loop: CASSLGVGRAHYGYTF. DNA for the CDR3: TGTGCCAGCAGCTTGGGGGTGGGGAGGGCGCACTATGGCTACACCTTC.

This clone occurred once. V usage is TRBV6-1 and J usage is TRBJ2-1; TRBD2 might be the D (5 bases). V was trimmed by 2 bases and J by 10 bases, leaving 12 bases between them. This CDR3 comprises 13 residues. From germline, CDR1 is MNHNS and CDR2 SASEGT. The CDR3 DNA follows: TGTGCCAGCAGTGAACTAGGTTCGGGGGAGCAGTTCTTC. Protein: CASSELGSGEQFF.